The 10 T cell receptor beta chains below come from one sample, sequenced in a study of T cell responses to AZD1222 COVID-19 vaccine. Assay used: immunoSEQ multiplex PCR; TCRdb lists only in-frame clones, some missing. The sample lists under 200,000 clones; 90% were seen once. The material was peripheral blood, obtained on day 0 of AZD1222 vaccination. The receptors were sampled from an adult in good health.

The table lists this clone with a count of one. At one boundary the junction diverges from the germline segment, which might be a read error. The rearrangement joins TRBV6-5 to TRBJ1-2, with TRBD1 as a possible D gene (6 bases). The CDR3 has 13 residues. The germline V gene encodes CDR1 MNHEY and CDR2 SVGAGI. CDR3 residues: CASRYTLDTQGYF. The DNA for the CDR3 is TGTGCCAGCAGATACACTTTAGACACACAGGGATACTTC.

V gene TRBV9 combines with J gene TRBJ1-1; 10 bases are a match to TRBD1. Trimming took 0 bases from V and 3 from J; bases not matched to a gene: 8. CDR3 length equals 17 residues. Germline loops: CDR1 SGDLS, CDR2 YYNGEE. The CDR3 loop is CASSVAGTGVSDTEAFF. Here the CDR3 DNA reads TGTGCCAGCAGCGTAGCGGGGACAGGGGTGTCTGACACTGAAGCTTTCTTT.

The V gene is TRBV5-5, the J gene TRBJ2-7; D unresolved. This CDR3 region has 13 residues. V was trimmed by 0 bases and J by 6 bases, leaving 10 bases between them. CDR1 is SGHKS and CDR2 is YYEKEE in the germline V gene (reference sequence). CDR3 in DNA: TGTGCCAGCAGCTTGGATCGGGTGTTCGAGCAGTACTTC. Its translation: CASSLDRVFEQYF. Complete variable domain (other parts from reference TRBV5-5 and TRBJ2-7): DAGVTQSPTHLIKTRGQQVTLRCSPISGHKSVSWYQQVLGQGPQFIFQYYEKEERGRGNFPDRFSARQFPNYSSELNVNALLLGDSALYLCASSLDRVFEQYFGPGTRLTVT.

The V call is TRBV5-6, the J call TRBJ2-2; 9 nucleotides align to TRBD2. The CDR3 totals 17 residues. V lost 4 bases, J lost 4 bases, and 11 bases stayed unmatched. Germline CDR1 reads SGHDT; CDR2 reads YYEEEE. The CDR3 DNA is TGTGCCAGCAGCCTCATAGCGGGGGCCTCGGGCACCGGGGAGCTGTTTTTT. This codes for CASSLIAGASGTGELFF.

V gene TRBV7-9 combines with J gene TRBJ1-1; no definite D call. The CDR3 is 13 amino acids. Between the trimmed V and J ends, which lost 8 bases and 1 base, there was a span of 11 bases. Looked up from germline, CDR1 is SEHNR and CDR2 is FQNEAQ (reference sequence). CDR3 DNA: TGTGCCAGCGGATCCTGGGGGAACACTGAAGCTTTCTTT. Protein: CASGSWGNTEAFF.

The table lists this clone with a count of one. The chain recombines TRBV11-2 with TRBJ1-1; 7 bases fit TRBD1. Trimming removed 5 bases from V and 0 bases from J; junction bases left unmatched: 12. Germline assignment: CDR1 SGHAT and CDR2 FQNNGV. CDR3 size: 17 residues. The CDR3 DNA follows: TGTGCCAGCAGCAAGACCCGGACAGGCACTCTGAACACTGAAGCTTTCTTT. This codes for CASSKTRTGTLNTEAFF.

The genes are TRBV4-2 and TRBJ2-2, with D possibly TRBD1 on 5 matching bases. The V end lost 5 bases, the J end lost 1 base, and 17 bases lay between the germline ends. Germline V lookup: CDR1 LGHNA, CDR2 YNFKEQ. The CDR3 has 17 residues. The CDR3 sequence is CASSSYRETENTGELFF. Here the CDR3 DNA reads TGTGCCAGCAGCTCCTACAGAGAGACAGAGAACACCGGGGAGCTGTTTTTT.

The chain uses TRBV5-1 and TRBJ1-2; D is uncertain. V lost 2 bases and J 0 bases, leaving 11 bases between the germline ends. The CDR3 runs to 15 residues. Per germline, CDR1 SGHRS and CDR2 YFSETQ. CDR3 DNA sequence: TGCGCCAGCAGCTTTCACCCAAGCGCTAACTATGGCTACACCTTC. Protein product: CASSFHPSANYGYTF.

This chain uses TRBV27 with TRBJ2-3; 9 positions agree with TRBD2. Germline V CDR1 and CDR2: MNHEY, SMNVEV (reference sequence). The V segment lost 5 bases and the J segment 7 bases; nucleotides outside the gene matches: 13. The CDR3 length is 16 residues. DNA of the CDR3: TGTGCCAGCAGTAGCGGGGGGACCGCTGCACAATATACGCAGTATTTT. Translated, it gives CASSSGGTAAQYTQYF.

The chain is built from TRBV24-1 and TRBJ1-3; 7 bases are a match to TRBD1. This CDR3 comprises 22 residues. The J segment lost 0 bases and the V segment lost 7 bases, leaving 26 bases of the junction unmatched. Looked up from germline, CDR1 is KGHDR and CDR2 is SFDVKD. In DNA, the CDR3 is TGTGCCACCAGGATCCTACACGGAGACAGGGAACTTTCACCTACCTCTGGAAACACCATATATTTT. Translated, it gives CATRILHGDRELSPTSGNTIYF.